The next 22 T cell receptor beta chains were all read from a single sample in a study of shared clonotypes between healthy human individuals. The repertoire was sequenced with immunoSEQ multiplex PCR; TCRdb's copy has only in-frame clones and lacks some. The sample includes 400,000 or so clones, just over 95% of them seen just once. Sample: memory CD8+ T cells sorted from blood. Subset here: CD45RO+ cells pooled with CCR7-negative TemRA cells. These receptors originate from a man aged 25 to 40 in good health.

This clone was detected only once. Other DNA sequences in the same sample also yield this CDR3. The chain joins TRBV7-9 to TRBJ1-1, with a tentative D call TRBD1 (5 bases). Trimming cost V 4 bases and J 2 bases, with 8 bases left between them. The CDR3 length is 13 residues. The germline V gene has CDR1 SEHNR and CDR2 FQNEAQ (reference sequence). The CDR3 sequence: CASSSTGNTEAFF. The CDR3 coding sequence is TGTGCCAGCAGCTCAACAGGAAACACTGAAGCTTTCTTT.

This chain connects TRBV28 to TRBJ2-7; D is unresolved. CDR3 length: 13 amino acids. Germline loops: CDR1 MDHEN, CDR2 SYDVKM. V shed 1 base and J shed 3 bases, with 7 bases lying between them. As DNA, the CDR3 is TGTGCCAGCAGTTTATCGGCGAGCTACGAGCAGTACTTC. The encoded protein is CASSLSASYEQYF.

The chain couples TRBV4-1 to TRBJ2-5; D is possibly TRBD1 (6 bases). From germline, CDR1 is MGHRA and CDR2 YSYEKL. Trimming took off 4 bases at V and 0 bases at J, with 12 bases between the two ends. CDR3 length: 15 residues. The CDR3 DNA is TGCGCCAGCAGCCGGGACACCTGGTACCAAGAGACCCAGTACTTC. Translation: CASSRDTWYQETQYF.

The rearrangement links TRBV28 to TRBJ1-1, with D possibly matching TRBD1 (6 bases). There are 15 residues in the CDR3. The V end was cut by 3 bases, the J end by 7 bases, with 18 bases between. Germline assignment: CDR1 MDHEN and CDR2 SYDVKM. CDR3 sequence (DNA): TGTGCCAGCAGTTTTTTCGGGGGGCAGATTGGTGAAGCTTTCTTT. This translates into CASSFFGGQIGEAFF.

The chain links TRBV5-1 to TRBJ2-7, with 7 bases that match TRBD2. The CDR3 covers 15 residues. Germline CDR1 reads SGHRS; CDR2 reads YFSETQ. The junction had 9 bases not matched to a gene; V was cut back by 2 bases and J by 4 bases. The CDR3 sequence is CASSFLREGGYEQYF. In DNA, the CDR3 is TGCGCCAGCAGCTTTCTGAGGGAGGGCGGGTACGAGCAGTACTTC. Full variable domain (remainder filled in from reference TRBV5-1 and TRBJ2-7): KAGVTQTPRYLIKTRGQQVTLSCSPISGHRSVSWYQQTPGQGLQFLFEYFSETQRNKGNFPGRFSGRQFSNSRSEMNVSTLELGDSALYLCASSFLREGGYEQYFGPGTRLTVT.

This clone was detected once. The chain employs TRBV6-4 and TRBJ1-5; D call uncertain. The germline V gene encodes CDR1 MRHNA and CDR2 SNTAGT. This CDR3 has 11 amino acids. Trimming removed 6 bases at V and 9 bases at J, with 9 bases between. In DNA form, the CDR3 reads TGTGCCAGCAGGGAGCCGTGGCCCCAGCATTTT. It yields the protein CASREPWPQHF.

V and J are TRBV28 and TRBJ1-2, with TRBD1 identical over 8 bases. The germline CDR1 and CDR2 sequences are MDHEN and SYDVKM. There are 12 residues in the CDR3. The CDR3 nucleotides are TGTGCGTCGGGGGACAGGACCTATGGCTACACCTTC. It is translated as CASGDRTYGYTF.

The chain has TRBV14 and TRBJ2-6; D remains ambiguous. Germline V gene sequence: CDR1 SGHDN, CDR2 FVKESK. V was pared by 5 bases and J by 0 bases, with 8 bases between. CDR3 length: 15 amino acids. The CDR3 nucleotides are TGTGCCAGCAGCTATCGGGCCTCTGGGGCCAACGTCCTGACTTTC. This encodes CASSYRASGANVLTF.

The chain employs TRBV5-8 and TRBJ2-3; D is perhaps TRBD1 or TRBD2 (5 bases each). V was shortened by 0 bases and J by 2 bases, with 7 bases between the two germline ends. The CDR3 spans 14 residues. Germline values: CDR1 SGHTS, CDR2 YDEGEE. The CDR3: CASSLEGTTDTQYF. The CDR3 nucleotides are TGTGCCAGCAGCTTGGAAGGGACCACAGATACGCAGTATTTT.

CDR3 protein: CASSQEGGTGNTEAFF. DNA for the CDR3: TGCGCCAGCAGCCAAGAGGGTGGGACAGGGAACACTGAAGCTTTCTTT. The V gene is TRBV4-1, the J gene TRBJ1-1, with 8 positions matching TRBD1. Unmatched junction bases numbered 4, after V lost 0 bases and J lost 1 base. Germline V lookup: CDR1 MGHRA, CDR2 YSYEKL. The CDR3 runs 16 residues.

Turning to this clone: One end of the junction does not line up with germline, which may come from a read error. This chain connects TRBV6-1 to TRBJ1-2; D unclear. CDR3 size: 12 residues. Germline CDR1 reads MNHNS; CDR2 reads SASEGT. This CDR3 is CASSRLNYGCTF. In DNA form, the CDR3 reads TGTGCCAGCAGTCGACTTAACTATGGCTGCACCTTC.

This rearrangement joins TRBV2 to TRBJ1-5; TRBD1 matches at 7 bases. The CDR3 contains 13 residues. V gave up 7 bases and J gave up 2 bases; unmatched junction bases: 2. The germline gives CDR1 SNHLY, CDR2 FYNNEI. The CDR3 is CASIGQGNQPQHF. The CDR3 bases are TGTGCCAGCATCGGACAGGGCAATCAGCCCCAGCATTTT. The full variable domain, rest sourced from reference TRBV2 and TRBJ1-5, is EPEVTQTPSHQVTQMGQEVILRCVPISNHLYFYWYRQILGQKVEFLVSFYNNEISEKSEIFDDQFSVERPDGSNFTLKIRSTKLEDSAMYFCASIGQGNQPQHFGDGTRLSIL.

The CDR3 here is CASSSRTGVSYEQYF. Written as DNA, the CDR3 is TGTGCCAGCAGCTCCCGGACAGGGGTCTCCTACGAGCAGTACTTC. V and J are TRBV7-9 and TRBJ2-7, with 9 bases identical to TRBD1. Germline lookup yields CDR1 SEHNR and CDR2 FQNEAQ (reference sequence). The CDR3 has 15 residues. Germline trimming cut 4 bases from V and 0 bases from J; bases unmatched to any gene: 4.

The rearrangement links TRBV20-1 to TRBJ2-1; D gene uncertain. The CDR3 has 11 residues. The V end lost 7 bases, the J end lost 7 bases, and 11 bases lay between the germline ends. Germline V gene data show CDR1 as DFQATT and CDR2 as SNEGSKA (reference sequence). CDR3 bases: TGCAGTGTCCTTGGCAATAATGAGCAGTTCTTC. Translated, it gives CSVLGNNEQFF.

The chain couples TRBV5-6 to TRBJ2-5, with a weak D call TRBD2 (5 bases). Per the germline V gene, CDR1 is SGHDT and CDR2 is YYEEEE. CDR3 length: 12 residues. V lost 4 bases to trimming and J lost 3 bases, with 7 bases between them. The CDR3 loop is CASSEGEETQYF. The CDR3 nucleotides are TGTGCCAGCAGCGAGGGTGAAGAGACCCAGTACTTC.

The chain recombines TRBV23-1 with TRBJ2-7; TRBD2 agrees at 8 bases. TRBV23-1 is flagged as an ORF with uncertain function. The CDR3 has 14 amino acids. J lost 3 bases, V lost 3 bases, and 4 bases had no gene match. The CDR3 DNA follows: TGCGCCAGCAGTCAGCTAGCGGGCTACTACGAGCAGTACTTC. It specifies CASSQLAGYYEQYF.

Written as DNA, the CDR3 is TGTGCCAGCAGCGTAGAGTGGGTCGGTGGCTACACCTTC. Translated: CASSVEWVGGYTF. This chain uses TRBV9 with TRBJ1-2; D gene uncertain. Trimming left V 0 bases short and J 7 bases short, with 10 bases between. CDR1 and CDR2 from the germline V gene are SGDLS and YYNGEE. This CDR3 spans 13 amino acids.

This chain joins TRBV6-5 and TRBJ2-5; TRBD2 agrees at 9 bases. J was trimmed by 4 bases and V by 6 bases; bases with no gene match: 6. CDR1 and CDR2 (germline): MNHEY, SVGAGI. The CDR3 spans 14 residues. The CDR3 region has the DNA TGTGCCAGCAGAGAAGCGGGAGGAGGAGAGACCCAGTACTTC. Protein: CASREAGGGETQYF.

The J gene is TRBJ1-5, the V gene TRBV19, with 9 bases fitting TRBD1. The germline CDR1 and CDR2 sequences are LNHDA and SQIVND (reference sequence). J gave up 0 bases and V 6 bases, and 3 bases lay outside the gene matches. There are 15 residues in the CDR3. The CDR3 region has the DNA TGTGCCAGTAGCGGACAGGGGTATAGCAATCAGCCCCAGCATTTT. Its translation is CASSGQGYSNQPQHF.

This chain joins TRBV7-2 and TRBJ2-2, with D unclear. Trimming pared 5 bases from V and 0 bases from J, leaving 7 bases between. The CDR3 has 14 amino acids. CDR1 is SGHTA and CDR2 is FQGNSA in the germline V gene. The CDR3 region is CASSRRTNTGELFF. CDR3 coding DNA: TGTGCCAGCAGCCGGCGTACGAACACCGGGGAGCTGTTTTTT.

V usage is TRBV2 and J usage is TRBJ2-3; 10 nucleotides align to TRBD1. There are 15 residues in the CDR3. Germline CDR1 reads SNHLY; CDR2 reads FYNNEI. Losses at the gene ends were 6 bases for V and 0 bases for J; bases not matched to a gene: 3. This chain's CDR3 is CASRRQGASTDTQYF. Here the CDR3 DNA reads TGTGCCAGCAGAAGACAGGGGGCTAGCACAGATACGCAGTATTTT.

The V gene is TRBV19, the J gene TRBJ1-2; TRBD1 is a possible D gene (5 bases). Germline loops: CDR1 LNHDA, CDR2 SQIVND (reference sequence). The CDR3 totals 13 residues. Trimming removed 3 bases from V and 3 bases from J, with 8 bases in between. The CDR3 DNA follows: TGTGCCAGTAGTATCCGGGACGACTATGGCTACACCTTC. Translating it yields CASSIRDDYGYTF.